This T cell receptor beta chain came from a study of post-analysis software for immune sequencing data. About the study: Several disease courses (relapsing-remitting, secondary progressive and progressive-relapsing) of multiple sclerosis were included. Study-wide results and limits: People with multiple sclerosis had a significantly lower normalized Chao1 diversity than controls did. Five or six TRBV segments were significantly more frequent in patients than in controls. TRBV5-6, TRBV5-1 and TRBV20-1 were among these segments. Same-batch samples co-clustered strongly by F measure.

The V gene's germline CDR1 is SEHNR and CDR2 FQNEAQ (reference sequence). The CDR3 runs to 15 residues. V was shortened by 5 bases and J by 0 bases, with 12 bases between the two germline ends. Unique molecular identifiers were carried by the TCR beta cDNA libraries. TCRdb reprocessed the PCR reads via MiXCR and lists one record per CDR3 protein. The sample has more than 500,000 distinct CDR3 sequences, 34% seen once; the top ten hold under 7%. Notes on this clonotype: The antigen remains unidentified.

The V gene is TRBV7-9, the J gene TRBJ2-3; D gene ambiguous. This TCR derives from a girl aged 2 to 17 with multiple sclerosis. The sequenced sample was blood. The CDR3: CASSLPVSSTDTQYF. In nucleotides, the CDR3 is TGTGCCAGCAGCCTCCCGGTTTCTAGCACAGATACGCAGTATTTT. Based on the CDR3 plus reference TRBV7-9 and TRBJ2-3, the full variable domain is DTGVSQNPRHKITKRGQNVTFRCDPISEHNRLYWYRQTLGQGPEFLTYFQNEAQLEKSRLLSDRFSAERPKGSFSTLEIQRTEQGDSAMYLCASSLPVSSTDTQYFGPGTRLTVL.